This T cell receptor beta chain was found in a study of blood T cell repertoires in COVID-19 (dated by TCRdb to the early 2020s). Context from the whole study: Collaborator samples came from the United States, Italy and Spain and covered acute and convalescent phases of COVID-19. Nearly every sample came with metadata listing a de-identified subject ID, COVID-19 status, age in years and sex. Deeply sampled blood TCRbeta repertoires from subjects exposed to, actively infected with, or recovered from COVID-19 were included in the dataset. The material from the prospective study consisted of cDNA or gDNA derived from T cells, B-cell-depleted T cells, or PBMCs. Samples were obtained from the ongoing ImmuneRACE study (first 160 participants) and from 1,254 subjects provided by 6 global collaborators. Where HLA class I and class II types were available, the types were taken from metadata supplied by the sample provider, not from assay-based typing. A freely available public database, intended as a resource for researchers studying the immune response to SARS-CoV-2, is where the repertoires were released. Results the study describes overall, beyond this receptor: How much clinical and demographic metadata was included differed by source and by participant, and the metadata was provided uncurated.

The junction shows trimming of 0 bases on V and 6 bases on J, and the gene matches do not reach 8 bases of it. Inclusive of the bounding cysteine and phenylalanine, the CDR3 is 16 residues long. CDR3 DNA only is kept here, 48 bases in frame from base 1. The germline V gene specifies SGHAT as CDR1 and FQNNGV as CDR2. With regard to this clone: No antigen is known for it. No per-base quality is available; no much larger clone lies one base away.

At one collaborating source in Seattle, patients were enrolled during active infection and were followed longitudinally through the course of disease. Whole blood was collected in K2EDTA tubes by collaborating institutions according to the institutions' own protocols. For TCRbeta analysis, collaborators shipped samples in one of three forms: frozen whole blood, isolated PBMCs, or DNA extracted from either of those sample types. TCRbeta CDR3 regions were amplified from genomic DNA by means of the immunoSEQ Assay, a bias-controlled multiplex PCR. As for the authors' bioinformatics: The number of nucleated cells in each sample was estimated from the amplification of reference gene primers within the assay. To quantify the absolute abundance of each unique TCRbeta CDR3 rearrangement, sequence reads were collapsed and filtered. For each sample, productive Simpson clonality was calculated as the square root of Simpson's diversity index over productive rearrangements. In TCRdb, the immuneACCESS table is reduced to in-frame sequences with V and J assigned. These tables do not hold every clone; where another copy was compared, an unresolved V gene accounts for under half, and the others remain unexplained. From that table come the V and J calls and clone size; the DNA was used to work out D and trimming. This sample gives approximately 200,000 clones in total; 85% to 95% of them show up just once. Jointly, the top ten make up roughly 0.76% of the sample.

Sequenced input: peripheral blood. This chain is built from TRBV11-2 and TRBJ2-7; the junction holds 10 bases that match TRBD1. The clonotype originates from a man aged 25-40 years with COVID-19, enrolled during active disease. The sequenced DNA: TGTGCCAGCAGCTTAGATTGGGGACAGGGGTTGAGCGAGCAGTACTTC. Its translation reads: CASSLDWGQGLSEQYF.